Listed below are T cell receptor beta chains from one sample, sequenced in a study of CD8 T cells in ankylosing spondylitis. Each CDR3 protein is one row after TCRdb ran MiXCR on the 5' RACE reads. The repertoire holds about 840,000 distinct CDR3 sequences, with 12% as singletons. The specimen sequenced was blood, either unsorted or a sorted T cell fraction (not recorded which). The receptors derive from a male donor with ankylosing spondylitis. Both conserved end residues are part of each CDR3. D genes are given only for firm matches. Clone size is given for some rows only: seen once, a few or many times, or a class if the clone is expanded.

>NA|NA|TRBV20-1|TRBJ2-5
CSALDSAKETQYF
TGCAGTGCCTTGGACAGCGCGAAAGAGACCCAGTACTTC
>NA|NA|TRBV10-3|TRBJ2-1
CAIKSSTDSYNEQFF
TGTGCCATCAAGAGCTCCACTGACTCCTACAATGAGCAGTTCTTC
>TRBD2|NA|TRBV12-3/TRBV12-4|TRBJ2-2
CASHSGSAAGELFF
TGTGCCTCACATAGCGGGAGCGCCGCCGGGGAGCTGTTTTTT
>TRBD1|NA|TRBV4-2|TRBJ2-7
CASSQDHGTGPVEQYF
TGTGCCAGCAGCCAAGATCACGGGACAGGCCCCGTGGAGCAGTACTTC
>NA|NA|TRBV4-3|TRBJ1-4
CASSQDPVLWAGATNEKLFF
TGCGCCAGCAGCCAAGATCCGGTACTTTGGGCGGGTGCAACTAATGAAAAACTGTTTTTT
>TRBD2|few|TRBV28|TRBJ2-1
CASSSFSGGASHSSYNEQFF
TGTGCCAGCAGTTCTTTTAGCGGGGGGGCCTCTCATAGCTCCTACAATGAGCAGTTCTTC
>NA|few|TRBV29-1|TRBJ2-7
CSVEDRDSVIEQYF
TGCAGCGTTGAAGATCGAGATAGCGTAATCGAGCAGTACTTC
>NA|many|TRBV5-1|TRBJ2-2
CASSPGHTNTGELFF
TGCGCCAGCAGCCCCGGACACACGAACACCGGGGAGCTGTTTTTT
>TRBD2|NA|TRBV7-2|TRBJ2-3
CASSLALSGSGHTQYF
TGTGCCAGCAGCTTAGCTTTGAGCGGGAGTGGGCATACGCAGTATTTT
>NA|few|TRBV28|TRBJ1-6
CASLRDGNSPLHF
TGTGCCAGCCTCCGGGACGGGAATTCACCCCTCCACTTT
>NA|NA|TRBV28|TRBJ2-7
CASSPPGGQSYEQYF
TGTGCCAGCAGTCCCCCCGGGGGACAGTCTTACGAGCAGTACTTC
>NA|few|TRBV7-2|TRBJ2-6
CASSLIWDSGANVLTF
TGTGCCAGCAGCTTAATTTGGGACTCTGGGGCCAACGTCCTGACTTTC
>NA|many|TRBV20-1|TRBJ1-5
CSARVGGQNQPQHF
TGCAGTGCTAGAGTCGGGGGGCAAAATCAGCCCCAGCATTTT
>NA|NA|TRBV7-2|TRBJ2-5
CASSLQGSVTQYF
TGTGCCAGCAGCTTACAGGGGAGCGTGACCCAGTACTTC
>NA|few|TRBV20-1|TRBJ1-1
CSAIGLLMNTEAFF
TGCAGTGCTATAGGCCTACTCATGAACACTGAAGCTTTCTTT
>NA|few|TRBV6-2/TRBV6-3|TRBJ2-7
CASSPRIGRKKKGSLYF
TGTGCCAGCAGTCCCCGGATTGGGCGGAAGAAAAAGGGTAGTCTGTACTTC
>NA|few|TRBV2|TRBJ2-3
CASSEVGTTDTQYF
TGTGCCAGCAGTGAAGTCGGCACTACAGATACGCAGTATTTT
>NA|many|TRBV6-1|TRBJ1-5
CASTPGRVGQPQHF
TGTGCCAGCACCCCGGGCAGGGTCGGTCAGCCCCAGCATTTT
>TRBD1|NA|TRBV4-3|TRBJ2-2
CASSPGQGASGELFF
TGCGCCAGCAGCCCAGGACAGGGGGCATCCGGGGAGCTGTTTTTT
>TRBD2|many|TRBV20-1|TRBJ2-7
CSASSGLAGENIHEQYF
TGCAGTGCTTCATCGGGACTAGCGGGAGAAAATATCCACGAGCAGTACTTC
>NA|NA|TRBV20-1|TRBJ2-5
CSARDRLSGTYQETQYF
TGCAGTGCTAGAGATCGATTGTCGGGGACGTACCAAGAGACCCAGTACTTC
>NA|NA|TRBV7-2|TRBJ2-5
CASSLLAHQETQYF
TGTGCCAGCAGCTTACTAGCGCACCAAGAGACCCAGTACTTC
>TRBD2|few|TRBV4-3|TRBJ2-1
CASSQEGLALSSYNEQFF
TGCGCCAGCAGCCAAGAGGGACTAGCGCTAAGCTCCTACAATGAGCAGTTCTTC